This T cell receptor beta chain comes out of a study of early T cells in non-severe SARS-CoV-2 infection. Germline V gene lookup returns CDR1 LGHNA and CDR2 YSLEER. Trimming removed 4 bases from V and 1 base from J, with 18 bases in between. The CDR3 runs 17 residues. This clonotype was found a few times. TCRdb passed the 5' RACE reads through MiXCR, listing each CDR3 protein once. The sample contains 55,000 to 85,000 distinct CDR3 sequences, about 9.1% of which appear only once. The starting material was whole blood, obtained at baseline. J is TRBJ2-3 and V is TRBV4-3; D uncertain. This receptor was identified in an adult who was a healthcare worker with PCR-confirmed SARS-CoV-2 infection or an uninfected control (not recorded which). The CDR3 DNA follows: TGCGCCAGCAGCCTACAGTTCGGTCGGGCCCGCACAGATACGCAGTATTTT. It encodes CASSLQFGRARTDTQYF.